This T cell receptor (beta chain) comes out of a study of T-cell memory formation after mild COVID-19. Study-level information: Largely, the TCR clusters proved donor specific.

Regarding the study as a whole: The main location of contracting CD4+ clones was CM and EM, and that of contracting CD8+ clones was EMRA. There were some responding clones in pre-infection memory, which suggested that cross-reactive memory had joined.

The length of the CDR3 is 15 residues. V was cut by 5 bases and J by 6 bases, with 16 bases left in between. Points on this clonotype: Its target is unknown.

Barcoded TCR alpha and TCR beta cDNA libraries with UMIs came from 5'RACE using constant-segment primers. Each CDR3 protein gets one entry after TCRdb re-called the 5' RACE reads with MiXCR. The repertoire has around 320,000 distinct CDR3 sequences, around 27% of them found once; the top ten carry around an eighth. V gene TRBV12-3 or TRBV12-4 combines with J gene TRBJ1-4; D gene unclear. The sequencing sample was made of PBMCs or a T cell subset sorted from them (not recorded which). The TCR sequence derives from an adult woman who had mild COVID-19 (a few samples of this study predate the infection). Cell type and time point are not known. The DNA of the CDR3 is TGTGCCAGCAGTCTTCGGGGAGGGTTGGATGAAAAACTGTTTTTT. Residues: CASSLRGGLDEKLFF.